The 31 T cell receptor beta chains below all came from one sample that was sequenced in a study of shared clonotypes between healthy human individuals (dated by TCRdb to between 2020 and 2021). Library prep was done by the immunoSEQ multiplex PCR assay. Drawn from immuneACCESS, this table holds only the in-frame rearrangements with V and J called that TCRdb kept. Clones are partly lost; checked studies trace under half to an unresolved V gene and leave the rest unexplained. The table for this sample lists about half a million clones; more than 75% of them were counted only once. The ten largest clones add up to 12% of the sample. The sequencing sample was made of PBMCs. All receptors come from a woman between 40 and 50 years old in good health. Some clones in this sample may be carry-over from other donors' samples.

The chain employs TRBV29-1 and TRBJ1-2, with 9 bases aligning to TRBD1. The junction had 12 bases not matched to a gene; V was cut back by 7 bases and J by 3 bases. Germline CDR1 SQVTM, CDR2 ANQGSEA. The CDR3 contains 15 residues. The CDR3 protein is CSGWRTGAADYGYTF. CDR3 DNA: TGCAGCGGTTGGAGGACAGGGGCTGCGGACTATGGCTACACCTTC.

V is TRBV7-2 and J is TRBJ1-2; 10 bases are a match to TRBD1. The CDR3 consists of 16 residues. The V segment lost 5 bases and the J segment 6 bases; nucleotides outside the gene matches: 12. Germline assignment: CDR1 SGHTA and CDR2 FQGNSA. The CDR3 region has the DNA TGTGCCAGCAGCCCACAGACAGGGGGCGAGATGAATGGCTACACCTTC. It is translated as CASSPQTGGEMNGYTF.

The V and J genes are TRBV19 and TRBJ2-2; 10 nucleotides align to TRBD2. The germline gives CDR1 LNHDA, CDR2 SQIVND (reference sequence). The CDR3 extends over 20 amino acids. Germline trimming cut 5 bases from V and 4 bases from J; bases unmatched to any gene: 19. CDR3 bases: TGTGCCAGTAGTCCCCGGGGGGGCTTTACGCTAGCGGGAGCCACCGGGGAGCTGTTTTTT. Protein product: CASSPRGGFTLAGATGELFF.

This chain links TRBV10-3 with TRBJ2-7; no firm D call. V was trimmed by 3 bases and J by 2 bases, leaving 5 bases between them. Per the germline V gene, CDR1 is ENHRY and CDR2 is SYGVKD. The CDR3 has 12 residues. The CDR3 coding sequence is TGTGCCATCAGTGATCAAGCCTACGAGCAGTACTTC. Its protein is CAISDQAYEQYF.

This chain joins TRBV5-1 and TRBJ2-7, with 11 nucleotides matching TRBD2. The trim removed 4 bases at V and 3 bases at J, leaving 6 bases unmatched. CDR1 and CDR2 (germline): SGHRS, YFSETQ. The CDR3 contains 15 residues. Written as DNA, the CDR3 is TGCGCCAGCAGCATGACTAGCGGGACGTTCTACGAGCAGTACTTC. The encoded protein is CASSMTSGTFYEQYF.

Remarks on this clone: This probably arose from a read error, given a far larger clone one base away. The sample contains more than one DNA sequence encoding this CDR3. The J gene is TRBJ2-5, the V gene TRBV4-2; 7 bases match TRBD2. The CDR3 loop spans 15 amino acids. The germline V gene has CDR1 LGHNA and CDR2 YNFKEQ. After removal of 3 bases from V and 5 bases from J, the junction contained 9 bases not matched to a gene. CDR3 sequence: CASSHSSSGQETQYF. The CDR3 DNA reads as TGTGCCAGCAGCCATTCTTCTAGCGGCCAGGAGACCCAGTACTTC.

This clone occurred once. This chain links TRBV6-5 with TRBJ2-7; D possibly uses TRBD1 or TRBD2 (5 bases each). Germline CDR1 and CDR2: MNHEY and SVGAGI. The CDR3 sequence is 13 residues long. Deletions cut 6 bases from V and 5 bases from J, with 14 bases between. This CDR3 reads CASRRAGLDEQYF. For the CDR3, the DNA is TGTGCCAGCAGGAGGGCAGGGTTGGACGAGCAGTACTTC.

The chain employs TRBV9 and TRBJ2-7; either TRBD1 or TRBD2 may fit D (5 bases each). Trimming removed 1 base from V and 1 base from J, with 9 bases in between. This CDR3 contains 14 residues. The germline CDR1 and CDR2 sequences are SGDLS and YYNGEE. The CDR3 protein is CASSVQGGSYEQYF. The CDR3 coding sequence is TGTGCCAGCAGCGTACAGGGCGGGTCCTACGAGCAGTACTTC.

The V and J genes are TRBV5-1 and TRBJ2-2; D ambiguous. V lost 0 bases to trimming and J lost 1 base, with 10 bases between them. The CDR3 totals 16 residues. Germline CDR1 is SGHRS and CDR2 is YFSETQ. CDR3: CASSLVGGVNTGELFF. The CDR3 DNA reads as TGCGCCAGCAGCTTGGTGGGTGGAGTGAACACCGGGGAGCTGTTTTTT.

This clone was observed a single time. This chain joins TRBV19 and TRBJ1-1; TRBD1 is a possible D gene (5 bases). The CDR3 totals 12 residues. V dropped 3 bases and J dropped 8 bases, with 10 bases sitting between them. Germline V CDR1 and CDR2: LNHDA, SQIVND (reference sequence). CDR3 bases: TGTGCCAGTAGTATCCGGCAGGGAGAAGCTTTCTTT. Its protein product is CASSIRQGEAFF.

The rearrangement links TRBV5-4 to TRBJ2-7; D unclear. The CDR3 totals 13 residues. V was clipped by 4 bases and J by 2 bases, with 10 bases between them. The germline V gene has CDR1 SGHNT and CDR2 YYREEE (reference sequence). For the CDR3, the DNA is TGTGCCAGCAGCATGATCCCTACCTACGAGCAGTACTTC. Translated, it gives CASSMIPTYEQYF.

The CDR3, as DNA: TGTGCCAGTAGTAGGTTTGGACAGGGTGGCTATGGCTACACCTTC. This encodes CASSRFGQGGYGYTF. The rearrangement joins TRBV19 to TRBJ1-2, with TRBD1 identical over 8 bases. V lost 4 bases and J lost 4; bases outside the gene matches: 8. This CDR3 contains 15 residues. Germline V lookup: CDR1 LNHDA, CDR2 SQIVND (reference sequence). The variable domain in full, with the rest retrieved from reference TRBV19 and TRBJ1-2, is DGGITQSPKYLFRKEGQNVTLSCEQNLNHDAMYWYRQDPGQGLRLIYYSQIVNDFQKGDIAEGYSVSREKKESFPLTVTSAQKNPTAFYLCASSRFGQGGYGYTFGSGTRLTVV.

The chain uses TRBV15 and TRBJ2-7; D is unresolved. The germline V gene encodes CDR1 LNHNV and CDR2 YYDKDF (reference sequence). Trimming took off 0 bases at V and 5 bases at J, with 8 bases between the two ends. The CDR3 length is 13 residues. For the CDR3, the DNA is TGTGCCACCAGCAGAGATCTCAAGGACGAGCAGTACTTC. The encoded protein is CATSRDLKDEQYF.

For this clone: Just one base apart from a much larger clone, this may be a read error. The chain uses TRBV4-3 and TRBJ1-1, with unresolved D. This CDR3 has 14 amino acids. The germline V gene encodes CDR1 LGHNA and CDR2 YSLEER. The V end was cut by 4 bases, the J end by 8 bases, with 17 bases between. DNA of the CDR3: TGCGCCAGCAGCCGAGCTTCTGAGAGAAAAGAAGCTTTCTTT. Translation: CASSRASERKEAFF.

The table lists this clone with a count of one. The chain links TRBV30 to TRBJ2-1; possible D gene TRBD2, 5 bases. V was shortened by 5 bases and J by 8 bases, with 13 bases between the two germline ends. The CDR3 loop spans 12 amino acids. Germline CDR1 GTSNPN, CDR2 SVGIG (reference sequence). CDR3 in amino acids: CAWDRGSDEQFF. The CDR3 DNA reads as TGTGCCTGGGACCGGGGATCGGATGAGCAGTTCTTC.

V is TRBV27 and J is TRBJ2-3; no clear D. Germline CDR1 is MNHEY and CDR2 is SMNVEV (reference sequence). Trimming left V 3 bases short and J 2 bases short, with 33 bases between. The CDR3 has 22 residues. The DNA of the CDR3 is TGTGCCAGCAGTTTGTTTCCTCAAAATCCCTGGCAGGCTCAGGAATTCACAGATACGCAGTATTTT. Translation: CASSLFPQNPWQAQEFTDTQYF.

This clone turned up a few times. This CDR3 is missing its conserved last phenylalanine or tryptophan, likely due to a read error. This chain uses TRBV29-1 with TRBJ1-1, with a possible D match to TRBD1 (5 bases). V shed 1 base and J shed 5 bases, with 8 bases lying between them. Germline values: CDR1 SQVTM, CDR2 ANQGSEA. CDR3 length: 12 amino acids. CDR3 sequence: CSVEVRGTEAFS. Written as DNA, the CDR3 is TGCAGCGTTGAAGTTAGGGGAACTGAAGCTTTCTCT.

This sequence joins TRBV19 and TRBJ2-2; D not certain. Looked up from germline, CDR1 is LNHDA and CDR2 is SQIVND (reference sequence). The CDR3 is 14 amino acids. V was clipped by 3 bases and J by 4 bases, with 9 bases between them. The CDR3: CASSISAVTGELFF. In nucleotides, the CDR3 is TGTGCCAGTAGTATTAGTGCAGTCACCGGGGAGCTGTTTTTT.

The J gene is TRBJ2-3, the V gene TRBV28, with D possibly TRBD1 on 5 matching bases. This CDR3 is 12 amino acids long. V lost 8 bases to trimming and J lost 2 bases, with 8 bases between them. In germline, CDR1 is MDHEN, CDR2 SYDVKM. The CDR3 reads CASQTATDTQYF. The CDR3 bases are TGTGCCAGCCAGACAGCCACAGATACGCAGTATTTT.

In DNA, the CDR3 is TGTGCCAGTAGGATTCCGGGGGCCGGGGAGCTGTTTTTT. Its protein is CASRIPGAGELFF. This chain connects TRBV19 to TRBJ2-2, with D possibly matching TRBD2 (6 bases). The germline CDR1 and CDR2 sequences are LNHDA and SQIVND (reference sequence). The CDR3 is made up of 13 amino acids. V shed 6 bases and J shed 6 bases, with 11 bases lying between them. Combining the CDR3 with reference TRBV19 and TRBJ2-2 gives the whole variable domain DGGITQSPKYLFRKEGQNVTLSCEQNLNHDAMYWYRQDPGQGLRLIYYSQIVNDFQKGDIAEGYSVSREKKESFPLTVTSAQKNPTAFYLCASRIPGAGELFFGEGSRLTVL.

The chain couples TRBV4-1 to TRBJ1-5; D is unclear. The germline V gene encodes CDR1 MGHRA and CDR2 YSYEKL. The CDR3 is 15 amino acids. V gave up 0 bases and J gave up 3 bases, with 9 bases separating them. This CDR3 reads CASSQDYSYNQPQHF. CDR3 in DNA: TGCGCCAGCAGCCAAGATTACTCTTACAATCAGCCCCAGCATTTT.

This chain connects TRBV28 to TRBJ2-1, with 12 bases aligning to TRBD2. Germline V gene lookup returns CDR1 MDHEN and CDR2 SYDVKM. Unmatched junction bases numbered 9, after V lost 6 bases and J lost 3 bases. CDR3 length equals 17 residues. CDR3 DNA: TGTGCCAGCAGAGGGGGAGGGACTAGCGGGCTCTACAATGAGCAGTTCTTC. Its translation: CASRGGGTSGLYNEQFF.

This chain joins TRBV11-2 and TRBJ1-4, with 7 positions matching TRBD1. Germline V gene sequence: CDR1 SGHAT, CDR2 FQNNGV. V was clipped by 5 bases and J by 7 bases; unmatched bases: 7. The CDR3 is made up of 14 amino acids. CDR3 amino acids: CASSQDRSSEKLFF. The CDR3 nucleotides read TGTGCCAGCAGCCAGGACAGGTCTTCTGAAAAACTGTTTTTT.

Concerning this clone itself: The sample carries other DNA sequences with the same CDR3. This rearrangement joins TRBV28 to TRBJ1-2; possible D gene TRBD1, 6 bases. The V end lost 4 bases, the J end lost 8 bases, and 20 bases lay between the germline ends. The CDR3 spans 15 residues. Germline-derived CDR1 and CDR2 are MDHEN and SYDVKM. The CDR3 is CASSSPGRSGGGYTF. The CDR3 nucleotides read TGTGCCAGCAGTTCCCCCGGCAGGAGCGGGGGCGGCTACACCTTC.

This clone occurred once. V gene TRBV2 combines with J gene TRBJ2-5, with 7 nucleotides matching TRBD2. J lost 4 bases, V lost 3 bases, and 8 bases had no gene match. CDR3 size: 15 residues. Germline assignment: CDR1 SNHLY and CDR2 FYNNEI. CDR3 loop: CASSDQGGEGETQYF. The CDR3 nucleotides are TGTGCCAGCAGTGATCAGGGAGGGGAGGGAGAGACCCAGTACTTC.

The chain combines TRBV5-1 with TRBJ2-5, with unresolved D. V dropped 1 base and J dropped 0 bases, with 10 bases sitting between them. Per the germline V gene, CDR1 is SGHRS and CDR2 is YFSETQ. This CDR3 is built from 15 residues. CDR3 in amino acids: CASSLLSRNQETQYF. In DNA form, the CDR3 reads TGCGCCAGCAGCTTGCTATCTCGGAACCAAGAGACCCAGTACTTC.

This chain connects TRBV5-1 to TRBJ1-4, with TRBD1 matching over 10 bases. V lost 4 bases to trimming and J lost 8 bases; unmatched junction nucleotides: 11. CDR3 length: 16 residues. Germline V gene lookup returns CDR1 SGHRS and CDR2 YFSETQ. In DNA form, the CDR3 reads TGCGCCAGCAGCCCCGGGACAGGGGTTGATGAGGAAAAACTGTTTTTT. This encodes CASSPGTGVDEEKLFF.

The V call is TRBV5-4, the J call TRBJ2-7; the D gene is possibly TRBD2 (5 bases). This CDR3 has 15 amino acids. Germline lookup yields CDR1 SGHNT and CDR2 YYREEE (reference sequence). Between the trimmed V and J ends, which lost 2 bases and 5 bases, there was a span of 17 bases. CDR3 amino acids: CASSLIHSGNHEQYF. The CDR3 DNA sequence: TGTGCCAGCAGCTTAATACATTCGGGGAATCACGAGCAGTACTTC.

V is TRBV7-9 and J is TRBJ1-1; D may be TRBD1 (6 bases). This CDR3 contains 14 residues. Germline V lookup: CDR1 SEHNR, CDR2 FQNEAQ (reference sequence). Between the trimmed V and J ends, which lost 3 bases and 11 bases, there was a span of 19 bases. CDR3 amino acids: CASSFGTLRGKAFF. CDR3 nucleotides: TGTGCCAGCAGCTTTGGAACATTAAGGGGGAAGGCTTTCTTT.

This clone was counted a few times. V gene TRBV7-7 combines with J gene TRBJ2-1, with 10 positions matching TRBD2. Germline V lookup: CDR1 SSHAT, CDR2 FNYEAQ (reference sequence). CDR3 length: 13 amino acids. Trimming cost V 5 bases and J 9 bases; bases outside gene matches: 4. The CDR3 coding sequence is TGTGCCAGCAGCGCCCGACTAGCGGGTGAGCAGTTCTTC. Residues: CASSARLAGEQFF.

The genes are TRBV29-1 and TRBJ1-4, with 7 nucleotides matching TRBD1. The CDR3 runs to 16 residues. The germline gives CDR1 SQVTM, CDR2 ANQGSEA. V shed 1 base and J 7 bases; nucleotides not matched to a gene: 12. This CDR3 reads CSVEGGVEGAGEKLFF. The DNA for the CDR3 is TGCAGCGTTGAAGGTGGAGTAGAGGGGGCTGGTGAAAAACTGTTTTTT.